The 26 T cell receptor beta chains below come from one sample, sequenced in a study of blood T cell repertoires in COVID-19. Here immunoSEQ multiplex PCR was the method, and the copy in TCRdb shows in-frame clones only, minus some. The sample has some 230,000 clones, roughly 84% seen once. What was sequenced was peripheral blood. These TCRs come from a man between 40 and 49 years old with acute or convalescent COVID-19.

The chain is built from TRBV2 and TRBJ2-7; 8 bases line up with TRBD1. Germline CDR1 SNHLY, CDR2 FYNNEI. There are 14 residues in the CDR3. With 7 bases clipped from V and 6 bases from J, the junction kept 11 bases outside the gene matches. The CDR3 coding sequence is TGTGCCAGCAAGTGGGACAGGAGTTTTCCCGAGCAGTACTTC. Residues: CASKWDRSFPEQYF.

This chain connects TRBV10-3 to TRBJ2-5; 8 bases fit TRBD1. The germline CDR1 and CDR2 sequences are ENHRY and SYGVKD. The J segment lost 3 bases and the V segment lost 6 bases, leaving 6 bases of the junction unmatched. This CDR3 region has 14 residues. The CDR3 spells CAIRDRAAEETQYF. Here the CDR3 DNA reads TGTGCCATCAGGGACAGGGCAGCAGAAGAGACCCAGTACTTC.

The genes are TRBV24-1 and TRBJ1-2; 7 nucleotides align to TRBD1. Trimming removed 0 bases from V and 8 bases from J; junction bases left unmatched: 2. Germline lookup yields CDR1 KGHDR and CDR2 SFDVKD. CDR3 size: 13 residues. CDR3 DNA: TGTGCCACCAGTGATTTGACAGGGGAGGGCTACACCTTC. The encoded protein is CATSDLTGEGYTF.

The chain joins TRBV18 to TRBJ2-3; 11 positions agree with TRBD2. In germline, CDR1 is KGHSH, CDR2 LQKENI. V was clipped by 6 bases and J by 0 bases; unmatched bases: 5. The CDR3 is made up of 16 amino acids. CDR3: CASSPLAGGSTDTQYF. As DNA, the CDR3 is TGTGCCAGCTCTCCGCTAGCGGGGGGCAGCACAGATACGCAGTATTTT.

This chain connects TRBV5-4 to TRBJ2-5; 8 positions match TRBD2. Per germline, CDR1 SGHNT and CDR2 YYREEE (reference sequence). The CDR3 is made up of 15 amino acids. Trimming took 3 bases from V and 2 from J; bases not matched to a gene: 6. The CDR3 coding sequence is TGTGCCAGCAGCTCGGGACTAGGCCTTCAAGAGACCCAGTACTTC. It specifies CASSSGLGLQETQYF.

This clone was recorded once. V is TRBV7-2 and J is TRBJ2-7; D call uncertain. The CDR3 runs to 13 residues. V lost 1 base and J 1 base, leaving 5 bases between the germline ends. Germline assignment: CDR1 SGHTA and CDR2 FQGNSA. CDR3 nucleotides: TGTGCCAGCAGCTTAGGGCGGTCCTACGAGCAGTACTTC. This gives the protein CASSLGRSYEQYF. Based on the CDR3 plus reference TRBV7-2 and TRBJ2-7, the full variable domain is GAGVSQSPSNKVTEKGKDVELRCDPISGHTALYWYRQSLGQGLEFLIYFQGNSAPDKSGLPSDRFSAERTGGSVSTLTIQRTQQEDSAVYLCASSLGRSYEQYFGPGTRLTVT.

CDR3 bases: TGTGCCAGCAGTTCCGCGAAATTACAGGGGATGAGCAATCAGCCCCAGCATTTT. As protein: CASSSAKLQGMSNQPQHF. The chain uses TRBV27 and TRBJ1-5, with 7 nucleotides matching TRBD1. The ends lost 4 bases at V and 1 base at J; junction bases unmatched: 13. The CDR3 totals 18 residues. Germline values: CDR1 MNHEY, CDR2 SMNVEV (reference sequence).

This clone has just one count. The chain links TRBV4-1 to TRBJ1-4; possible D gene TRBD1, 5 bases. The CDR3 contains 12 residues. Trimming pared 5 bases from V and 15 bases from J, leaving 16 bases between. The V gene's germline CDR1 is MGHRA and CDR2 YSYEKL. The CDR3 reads CASSVSGGDLFF. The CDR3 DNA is TGCGCCAGCAGCGTATCCGGAGGGGACTTGTTTTTT.

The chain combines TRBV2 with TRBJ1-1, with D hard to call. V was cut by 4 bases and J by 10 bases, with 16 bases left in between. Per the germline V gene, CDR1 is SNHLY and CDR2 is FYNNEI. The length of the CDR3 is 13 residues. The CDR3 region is CASSAILGERAFF. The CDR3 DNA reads TGTGCCAGCAGTGCTATCCTCGGGGAGAGAGCTTTCTTT.

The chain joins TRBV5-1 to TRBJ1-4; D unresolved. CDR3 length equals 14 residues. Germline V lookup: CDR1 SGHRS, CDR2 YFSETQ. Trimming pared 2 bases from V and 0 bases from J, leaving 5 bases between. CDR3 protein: CASSFQATNEKLFF. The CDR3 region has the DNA TGCGCCAGCAGCTTCCAGGCAACTAATGAAAAACTGTTTTTT.

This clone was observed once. CDR3 nucleotide sequence: TGTGCCTGGAGTAGTAAGGGGTTGAACACCATATATTTT. Encoded protein: CAWSSKGLNTIYF. This chain links TRBV30 with TRBJ1-3, with a weak D call TRBD1 (5 bases). The ends were cut back, 2 bases at V and 7 bases at J, with 12 bases in the middle. Germline assignment: CDR1 GTSNPN and CDR2 SVGIG (reference sequence). This CDR3 is built from 13 residues.

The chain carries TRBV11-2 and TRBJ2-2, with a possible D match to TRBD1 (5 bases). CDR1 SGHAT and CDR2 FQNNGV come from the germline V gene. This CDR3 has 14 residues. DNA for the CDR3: TGTGCGTCAAAGGGGCCCTACTTTTCCGGGGAGCTGTTTTTT. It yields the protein CASKGPYFSGELFF.

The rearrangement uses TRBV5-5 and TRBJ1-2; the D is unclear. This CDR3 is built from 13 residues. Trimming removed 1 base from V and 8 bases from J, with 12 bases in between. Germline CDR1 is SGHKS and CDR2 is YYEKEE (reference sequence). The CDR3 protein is CASSLREGGGYTF. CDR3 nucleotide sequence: TGTGCCAGCAGCTTGAGGGAGGGAGGAGGCTACACCTTC.

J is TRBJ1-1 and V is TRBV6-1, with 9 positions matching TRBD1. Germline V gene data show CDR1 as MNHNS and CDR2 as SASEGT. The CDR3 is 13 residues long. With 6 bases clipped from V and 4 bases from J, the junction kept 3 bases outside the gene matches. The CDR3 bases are TGTGCCAGCAGCCTGACAGGGGGCACTGAAGCTTTCTTT. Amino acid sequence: CASSLTGGTEAFF.

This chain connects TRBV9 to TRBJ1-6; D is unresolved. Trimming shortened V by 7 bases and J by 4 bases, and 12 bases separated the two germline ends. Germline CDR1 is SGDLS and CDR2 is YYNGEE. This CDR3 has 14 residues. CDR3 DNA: TGTGCCAGCGCTGAAACTGATTATAATTCACCCCTCCACTTT. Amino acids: CASAETDYNSPLHF.

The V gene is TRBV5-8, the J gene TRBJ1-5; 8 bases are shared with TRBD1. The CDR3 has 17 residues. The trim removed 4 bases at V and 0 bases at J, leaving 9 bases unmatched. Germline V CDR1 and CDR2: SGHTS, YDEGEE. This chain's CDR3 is CASSLGQGWYSNQPQHF. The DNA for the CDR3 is TGTGCCAGCAGCCTCGGACAGGGCTGGTATAGCAATCAGCCCCAGCATTTT.

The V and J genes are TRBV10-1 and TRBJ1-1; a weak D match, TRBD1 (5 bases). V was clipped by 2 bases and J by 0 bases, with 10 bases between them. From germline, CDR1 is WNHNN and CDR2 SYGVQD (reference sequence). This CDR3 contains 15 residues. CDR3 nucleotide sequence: TGCGCCAGCAGTGAGAGTAAGACAGTGAACACTGAAGCTTTCTTT. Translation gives CASSESKTVNTEAFF.

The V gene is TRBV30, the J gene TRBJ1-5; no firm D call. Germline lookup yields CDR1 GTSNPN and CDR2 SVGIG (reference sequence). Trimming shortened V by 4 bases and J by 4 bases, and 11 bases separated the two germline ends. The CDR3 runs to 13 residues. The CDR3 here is CAWNYGQNQPQHF. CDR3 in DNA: TGTGCCTGGAATTATGGGCAGAATCAGCCCCAGCATTTT.

The CDR3 reads CASSRGLDGNQPQHF. The CDR3, as DNA: TGTGCCAGCAGCCGGGGACTGGACGGCAATCAGCCCCAGCATTTT. The V gene is TRBV3-1 (or the pseudogene TRBV3-2), the J gene TRBJ1-5, with a weak D call TRBD1 (5 bases). The germline V and J ends were trimmed by 4 bases and 2 bases, with 12 bases remaining between them. This CDR3 is built from 15 residues. Germline CDR1 reads LGHDT; CDR2 reads YNNKEL (reference sequence).

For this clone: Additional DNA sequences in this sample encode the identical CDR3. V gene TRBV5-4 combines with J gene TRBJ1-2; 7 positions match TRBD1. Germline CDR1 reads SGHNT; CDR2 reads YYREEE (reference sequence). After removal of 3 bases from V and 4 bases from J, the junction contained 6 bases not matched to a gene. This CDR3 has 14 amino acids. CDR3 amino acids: CASSSPTGVYGYTF. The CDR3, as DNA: TGTGCCAGCAGCTCGCCAACAGGGGTCTATGGCTACACCTTC.

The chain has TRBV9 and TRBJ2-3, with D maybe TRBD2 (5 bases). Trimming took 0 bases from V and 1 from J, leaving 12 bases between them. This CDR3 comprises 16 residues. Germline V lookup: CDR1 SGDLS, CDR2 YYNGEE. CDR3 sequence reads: CASSVVPGIGTDTQYF. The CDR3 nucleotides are TGTGCCAGCAGCGTAGTTCCGGGGATAGGCACAGATACGCAGTATTTT.

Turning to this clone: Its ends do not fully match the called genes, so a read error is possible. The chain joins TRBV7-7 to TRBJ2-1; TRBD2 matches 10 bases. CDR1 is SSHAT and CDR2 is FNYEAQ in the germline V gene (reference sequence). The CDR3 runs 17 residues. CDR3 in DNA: TGTGCTAGCAGCCCGGACCTAGCGGGGGCCCTCTACAATGAGCAGTTCTTC. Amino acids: CASSPDLAGALYNEQFF.

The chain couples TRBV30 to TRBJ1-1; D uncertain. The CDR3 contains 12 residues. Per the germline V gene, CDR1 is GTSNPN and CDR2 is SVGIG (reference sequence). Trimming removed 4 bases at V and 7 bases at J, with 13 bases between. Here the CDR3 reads CAWTLRGGEAFF. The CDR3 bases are TGTGCCTGGACCCTACGTGGAGGTGAAGCTTTCTTT.

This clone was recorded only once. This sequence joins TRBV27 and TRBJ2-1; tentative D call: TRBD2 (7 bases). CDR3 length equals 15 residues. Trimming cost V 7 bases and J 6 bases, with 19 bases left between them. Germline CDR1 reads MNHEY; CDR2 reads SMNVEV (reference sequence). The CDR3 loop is CASTTLGGPSNEQFF. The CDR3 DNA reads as TGTGCCAGCACGACCCTGGGGGGGCCTAGCAATGAGCAGTTCTTC.

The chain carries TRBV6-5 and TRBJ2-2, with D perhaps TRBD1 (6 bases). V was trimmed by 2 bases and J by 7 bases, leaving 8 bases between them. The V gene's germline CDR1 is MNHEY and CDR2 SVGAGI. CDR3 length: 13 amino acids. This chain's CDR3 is CASSYTGNGELFF. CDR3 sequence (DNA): TGTGCCAGCAGTTACACAGGGAACGGGGAGCTGTTTTTT.

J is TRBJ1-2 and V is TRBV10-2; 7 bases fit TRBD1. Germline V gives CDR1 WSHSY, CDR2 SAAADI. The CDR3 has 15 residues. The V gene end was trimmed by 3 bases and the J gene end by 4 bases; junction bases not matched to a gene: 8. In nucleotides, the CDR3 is TGCGCCAGCAGTGATCAGGGGGGTGTTGGCTATGGCTACACCTTC. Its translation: CASSDQGGVGYGYTF.